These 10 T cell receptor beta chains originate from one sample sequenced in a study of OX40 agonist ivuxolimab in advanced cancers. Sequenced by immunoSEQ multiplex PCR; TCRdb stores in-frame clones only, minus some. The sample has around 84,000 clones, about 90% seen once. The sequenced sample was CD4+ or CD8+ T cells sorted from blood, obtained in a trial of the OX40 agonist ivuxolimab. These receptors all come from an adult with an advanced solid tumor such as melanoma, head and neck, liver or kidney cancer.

The CDR3 reads CASSLRPDYEQYF. CDR3 in DNA: TGTGCCAGCAGCTTACGTCCAGACTACGAGCAGTACTTC. The genes are TRBV5-5 and TRBJ2-7; D gene ambiguous. Trimming removed 2 bases from V and 3 bases from J, with 9 bases in between. Looked up from germline, CDR1 is SGHKS and CDR2 is YYEKEE (reference sequence). The CDR3 loop spans 13 amino acids.

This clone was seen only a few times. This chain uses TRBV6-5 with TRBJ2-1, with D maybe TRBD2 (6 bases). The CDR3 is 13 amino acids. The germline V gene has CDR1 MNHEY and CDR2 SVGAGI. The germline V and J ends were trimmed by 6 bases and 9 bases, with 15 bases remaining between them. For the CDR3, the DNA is TGTGCCAGCAGCCCACGGACTATCAGTGAGCAGTTCTTC. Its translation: CASSPRTISEQFF.

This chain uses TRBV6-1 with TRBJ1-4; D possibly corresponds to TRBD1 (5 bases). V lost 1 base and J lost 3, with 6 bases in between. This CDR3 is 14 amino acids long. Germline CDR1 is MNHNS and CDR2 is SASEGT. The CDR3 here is CASSEGGANEKLFF. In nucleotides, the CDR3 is TGTGCCAGCAGTGAAGGAGGGGCTAATGAAAAACTGTTTTTT.

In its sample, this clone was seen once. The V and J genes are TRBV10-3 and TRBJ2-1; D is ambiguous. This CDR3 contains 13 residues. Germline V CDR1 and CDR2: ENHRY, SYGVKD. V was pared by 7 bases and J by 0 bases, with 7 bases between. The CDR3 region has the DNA TGTGCCATCACGGGCAGCTCCTACAATGAGCAGTTCTTC. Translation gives CAITGSSYNEQFF.

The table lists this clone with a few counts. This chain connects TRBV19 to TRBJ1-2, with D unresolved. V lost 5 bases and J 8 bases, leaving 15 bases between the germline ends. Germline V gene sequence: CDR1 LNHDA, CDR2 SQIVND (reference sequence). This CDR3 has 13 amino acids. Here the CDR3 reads CASSLLTGVGYTF. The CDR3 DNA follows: TGTGCCAGTAGTCTCCTGACCGGGGTGGGCTACACCTTC. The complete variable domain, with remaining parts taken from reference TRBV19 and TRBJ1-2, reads DGGITQSPKYLFRKEGQNVTLSCEQNLNHDAMYWYRQDPGQGLRLIYYSQIVNDFQKGDIAEGYSVSREKKESFPLTVTSAQKNPTAFYLCASSLLTGVGYTFGSGTRLTVV.

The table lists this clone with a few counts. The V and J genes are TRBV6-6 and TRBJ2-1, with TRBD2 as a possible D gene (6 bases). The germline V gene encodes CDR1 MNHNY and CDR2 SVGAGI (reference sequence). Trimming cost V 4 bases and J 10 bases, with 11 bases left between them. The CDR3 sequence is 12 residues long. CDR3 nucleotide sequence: TGTGCCAGCAGTTCGACTAGTGTCGAGCAGTTCTTC. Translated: CASSSTSVEQFF.

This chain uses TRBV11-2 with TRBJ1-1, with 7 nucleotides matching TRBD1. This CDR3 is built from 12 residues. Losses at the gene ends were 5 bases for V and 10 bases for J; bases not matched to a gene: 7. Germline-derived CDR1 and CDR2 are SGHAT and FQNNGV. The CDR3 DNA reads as TGTGCCAGCAGCCCAGGGGGGGAGGTAGCTTTCTTT. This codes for CASSPGGEVAFF.

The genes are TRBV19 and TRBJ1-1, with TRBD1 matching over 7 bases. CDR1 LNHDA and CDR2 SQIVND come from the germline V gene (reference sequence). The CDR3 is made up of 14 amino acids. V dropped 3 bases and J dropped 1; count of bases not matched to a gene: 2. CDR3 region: CASSMQGGNTEAFF. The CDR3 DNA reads TGTGCCAGTAGTATGCAGGGGGGGAACACTGAAGCTTTCTTT.

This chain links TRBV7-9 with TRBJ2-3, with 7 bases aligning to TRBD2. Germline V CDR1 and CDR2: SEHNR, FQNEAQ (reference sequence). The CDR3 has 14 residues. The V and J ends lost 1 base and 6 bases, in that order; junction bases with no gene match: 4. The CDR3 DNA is TGTGCCAGCAGCTTAGGCGGGAGTGTGGATACGCAGTATTTT. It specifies CASSLGGSVDTQYF.

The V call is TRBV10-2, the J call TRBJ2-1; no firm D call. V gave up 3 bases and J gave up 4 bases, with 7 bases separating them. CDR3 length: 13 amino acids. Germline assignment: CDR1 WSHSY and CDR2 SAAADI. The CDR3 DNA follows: TGCGCCAGCAGTGACCCTAGATACAATGAGCAGTTCTTC. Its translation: CASSDPRYNEQFF.